This is a list of T cell receptor beta chains from one sample in a study of blood T cell repertoires in COVID-19. TCRdb keeps only in-frame clones here, not all; method: immunoSEQ multiplex PCR. The sample lists around 70,000 clones, about 89% occurring once. The sequencing input was peripheral blood. These receptor sequences come from a man aged 55 to 70 with acute or convalescent COVID-19. The CDR3 runs from the conserved cysteine through the conserved F or W.

TRBV11-2,TRBJ1-2,CASSSWLNRSYGYTF
TRBV7-9,TRBJ2-7,CASSFGTTRYEQYF
TRBV5-6,TRBJ1-2,CASSLVQGPNYGYTF
TRBV21-1,TRBJ2-1,CASSQNPSGRRFWDNEQFF
TRBV27,TRBJ2-2,CASSLMGSSGGELFF
TRBV12-3/TRBV12-4,TRBJ1-5,CASSVNYQPQHF
TRBV6-5,TRBJ1-3,CATRDRAGNTIYF
TRBV27,TRBJ1-2,CASNKQGGTSYTF
TRBV5-1,TRBJ2-7,CASSLGGQRGHEQYF
TRBV14,TRBJ1-3,CASSQVQGPFGTIYF
TRBV10-3,TRBJ1-5,CAINRDINQPQHF
TRBV5-1,TRBJ2-3,CASSEGREGRDTQYF
TRBV29-1,TRBJ2-7,CSVETGREQYF
TRBV5-1,TRBJ2-5,CASSRDSVGRETQYF
TRBV5-1,TRBJ2-2,CASSMAGTSGAGELFF
TRBV19,TRBJ2-7,CASSSRTSGNYEQYF
TRBV6-5,TRBJ1-3,CASTRPGGNTIYF
TRBV24-1,TRBJ2-5,CATSSTSGSFGETQYF
TRBV18,TRBJ2-6,CASSPLQGLSSGANVLTF
TRBV7-3,TRBJ2-5,CASSPDRGRQETQYF
TRBV5-1,TRBJ2-5,CASSLGTSGAQYF
TRBV6-5,TRBJ1-2,CASSPGTDYGYTF
TRBV12-3/TRBV12-4,TRBJ2-3,CASREGYTQYF
TRBV19,TRBJ1-5,CASSKGEMSNQPQHF
TRBV5-4,TRBJ1-1,CASSIGTTVDTEAFF
TRBV27,TRBJ2-2,CASSLSGQYTGELFF
TRBV11-2,TRBJ2-2,CASSLGSFGTGELFF
TRBV5-4,TRBJ2-5,CASSLQGQPQETQYF
TRBV11-1,TRBJ1-2,CASSPQGEANYGYTF
TRBV11-3,TRBJ2-7,CASSLGAEGGEQYF
TRBV13,TRBJ1-6,CASSLDRGNSPLHF